This T cell receptor (beta chain) was recorded in a study of CD8 T cells in Susac syndrome. Random hexamers were used to reverse transcribe an amount of roughly 0.5 to 1 ug RNA. TCRdb reprocessed the immunoSEQ multiplex PCR reads with MiXCR, giving one entry per CDR3 protein. Of tens of thousands of distinct CDR3 sequences listed, 85% to 95% are singletons. The study sequenced TCR beta in blood CD8+ and CD4+ T cells. Between the trimmed V and J ends, which lost 2 bases and 3 bases, there was a span of 10 bases. The CDR3 is 14 amino acids. In germline, CDR1 is SGDLS, CDR2 YYNGEE. This receptor was obtained from a human donor with Susac syndrome. Material: CD4+ T cells from PBMCs. The chain joins TRBV9 to TRBJ2-3; possibly TRBD1 or TRBD2 for D (5 bases each). CDR3 DNA sequence: TGTGCCAGCAGCGTCGGGGCCAGGACAGATACGCAGTATTTT. Translation gives CASSVGARTDTQYF.